Below, 25 T cell receptor beta chains from the same sample are listed, as sequenced in a study of shared clonotypes between healthy human individuals. Libraries were prepared by immunoSEQ multiplex PCR; TCRdb keeps only in-frame clonotypes and omits some of them. The sample shows more than 2 million clones, roughly 94% of them seen only once. The specimen sequenced was naive CD4+ T cells sorted from blood. Subset in this sample: CD45RA+ positively selected. The source is a man between 18 and 29 years old in good health.

The gene calls are TRBV6-1 and TRBJ1-1, with D unclear. This CDR3 comprises 14 residues. With 7 bases removed from V and 4 bases from J, the gap between germline ends came to 16 bases. Per germline, CDR1 MNHNS and CDR2 SASEGT. The CDR3 here is CASKETHSVTEAFF. Here the CDR3 DNA reads TGTGCCAGCAAGGAAACCCATAGCGTCACTGAAGCTTTCTTT.

This clone has a single count. The chain combines TRBV5-1 with TRBJ2-7, with D perhaps assigned TRBD1 or TRBD2 (5 bases each). The CDR3 is made up of 16 amino acids. The ends were cut back, 0 bases at V and 2 bases at J, with 15 bases in the middle. The germline V gene has CDR1 SGHRS and CDR2 YFSETQ. The CDR3 spells CASSLAIGDGTYEQYF. CDR3 DNA: TGCGCCAGCAGCTTGGCCATTGGGGACGGGACCTACGAGCAGTACTTC.

The gene calls are TRBV7-9 and TRBJ1-4; no firm D call. In germline, CDR1 is SEHNR, CDR2 FQNEAQ (reference sequence). V was clipped by 3 bases and J by 8 bases, with 4 bases between them. The CDR3 covers 11 residues. The CDR3 here is CASSFLEKLFF. CDR3 DNA sequence: TGTGCCAGCAGCTTTTTGGAAAAACTGTTTTTT.

The CDR3 DNA follows: TGTGCCAGCAGCACCCTGCCCAGGCCAGGGTCCTACGAGCAGTACTTC. This encodes CASSTLPRPGSYEQYF. This sequence joins TRBV7-9 and TRBJ2-7, with D perhaps TRBD1 (5 bases). The CDR3 covers 16 residues. Trimming shortened V by 5 bases and J by 1 base, and 18 bases separated the two germline ends. CDR1 is SEHNR and CDR2 is FQNEAQ in the germline V gene (reference sequence). Based on the CDR3 plus reference TRBV7-9 and TRBJ2-7, the full variable domain is DTGVSQNPRHKITKRGQNVTFRCDPISEHNRLYWYRQTLGQGPEFLTYFQNEAQLEKSRLLSDRFSAERPKGSFSTLEIQRTEQGDSAMYLCASSTLPRPGSYEQYFGPGTRLTVT.

V gene TRBV4-1 combines with J gene TRBJ1-2; D not certain. V was clipped by 8 bases and J by 8 bases, with 15 bases between them. The germline CDR1 and CDR2 sequences are MGHRA and YSYEKL. The CDR3 has 12 amino acids. The CDR3 region is CASRGEPAGYTF. The CDR3 DNA follows: TGCGCCAGCCGTGGAGAACCCGCCGGCTACACCTTC.

This clone was counted a single time. J is TRBJ2-7 and V is TRBV28; D remains unclear. The CDR3 runs 13 residues. The V gene's germline CDR1 is MDHEN and CDR2 SYDVKM. The germline V and J ends were trimmed by 8 bases and 1 base, with 12 bases remaining between them. CDR3 region: CASDTLWSYEQYF. Here the CDR3 DNA reads TGTGCCAGCGATACCCTGTGGTCCTACGAGCAGTACTTC.

The count of this clone is one. This chain connects TRBV5-1 to TRBJ1-4; D is unresolved. Between the trimmed V and J ends, which lost 3 bases and 8 bases, there was a span of 5 bases. This CDR3 region has 11 residues. Germline assignment: CDR1 SGHRS and CDR2 YFSETQ. The CDR3 reads CASSSGEKLFF. For the CDR3, the DNA is TGCGCCAGCAGCTCTGGGGAAAAACTGTTTTTT.

The rearrangement joins TRBV5-1 to TRBJ2-3; 11 bases match TRBD2. The CDR3 contains 16 residues. From germline, CDR1 is SGHRS and CDR2 YFSETQ. The V gene end was trimmed by 4 bases and the J gene end by 3 bases; junction bases not matched to a gene: 7. The CDR3 DNA follows: TGCGCCAGCAGCCTTAGCGGGAGGGGAGGAACAGATACGCAGTATTTT. It encodes CASSLSGRGGTDTQYF.

CDR3: CAIGTDRGQNTEAFF. CDR3 in DNA: TGTGCCATCGGAACCGACAGGGGGCAAAACACTGAAGCTTTCTTT. V gene TRBV10-3 combines with J gene TRBJ1-1; 10 nucleotides align to TRBD1. V dropped 8 bases and J dropped 2; count of bases not matched to a gene: 8. Germline V gene sequence: CDR1 ENHRY, CDR2 SYGVKD. The CDR3 is made up of 15 amino acids.

The chain joins TRBV9 to TRBJ1-1; TRBD1 matches 10 bases. The CDR3 is 15 amino acids. Germline CDR1 SGDLS, CDR2 YYNGEE. With V trimmed by 4 bases and J by 4 bases, 7 bases remained unmatched. CDR3 DNA sequence: TGTGCCAGCAGCCCCCGACAGGGGGCCGGCACTGAAGCTTTCTTT. As protein: CASSPRQGAGTEAFF.

The CDR3 here is CASGPTGRAYEQYF. CDR3 nucleotide sequence: TGTGCTAGTGGCCCTACGGGACGAGCCTACGAGCAGTACTTC. The chain joins TRBV12-5 to TRBJ2-7; perhaps D is TRBD1 or TRBD2 (5 bases each). CDR3 length: 14 amino acids. Germline lookup yields CDR1 LGHNT and CDR2 FRNRAP. Trimming cost V 6 bases and J 2 bases, with 14 bases left between them. Supplemented by reference TRBV12-5 and TRBJ2-7, the full variable domain reads DARVTQTPRHKVTEMGQEVTMRCQPILGHNTVFWYRQTMMQGLELLAYFRNRAPLDDSGMPKDRFSAEMPDATLATLKIQPSEPRDSAVYFCASGPTGRAYEQYFGPGTRLTVT.

The chain has TRBV4-1 and TRBJ2-5; D is unresolved. Deletions cut 2 bases from V and 4 bases from J, with 17 bases between. The CDR3 is 16 amino acids. CDR1 MGHRA and CDR2 YSYEKL come from the germline V gene. The chain's CDR3 is CASSQLPGLRTETQYF. The CDR3 region has the DNA TGCGCCAGCAGCCAACTTCCCGGGCTACGGACAGAGACCCAGTACTTC.

Notes on this clone: This sample also contains other DNA sequences that code for the same CDR3. This rearrangement joins TRBV5-1 to TRBJ1-2; no clear D. This CDR3 is built from 13 residues. V was clipped by 0 bases and J by 2 bases, with 5 bases between them. The germline V gene encodes CDR1 SGHRS and CDR2 YFSETQ. This chain's CDR3 is CASSLDRNYGYTF. DNA for the CDR3: TGCGCCAGCAGCTTGGACAGAAACTATGGCTACACCTTC.

The rearrangement links TRBV2 to TRBJ2-3; weak D call: TRBD1 (6 bases). This CDR3 comprises 13 residues. Germline loops: CDR1 SNHLY, CDR2 FYNNEI. The V gene lost 6 bases and the J gene lost 4 bases, with 11 bases spanning the gap. CDR3 protein: CASSTGSPDTQYF. The CDR3 nucleotides read TGTGCCAGCAGCACAGGGTCACCAGATACGCAGTATTTT.

The chain carries TRBV7-8 and TRBJ2-1; TRBD2 matches at 11 bases. This CDR3 has 15 residues. In germline, CDR1 is SGHVS, CDR2 FQNEAQ. After removal of 5 bases from V and 8 bases from J, the junction contained 8 bases not matched to a gene. The DNA of the CDR3 is TGTGCCAGCAGCATTAGCGGGGGGGCCCCCCATGAGCAGTTCTTC. This encodes CASSISGGAPHEQFF.

J is TRBJ2-5 and V is TRBV4-1; D perhaps matches TRBD1 (5 bases). Per germline, CDR1 MGHRA and CDR2 YSYEKL. CDR3 size: 13 residues. V was clipped by 2 bases and J by 2 bases, with 6 bases between them. The CDR3 region has the DNA TGCGCCAGCAGCCAAACAGGACAAGAGACCCAGTACTTC. Its translation: CASSQTGQETQYF.

CDR3 sequence: CASGTSGAIHNEQFF. CDR3 nucleotide sequence: TGTGCCAGCGGTACCAGCGGGGCTATTCACAATGAGCAGTTCTTC. V gene TRBV2 combines with J gene TRBJ2-1, with 7 bases that match TRBD2. With 8 bases clipped from V and 5 bases from J, the junction kept 12 bases outside the gene matches. This CDR3 has 15 amino acids. Per germline, CDR1 SNHLY and CDR2 FYNNEI. Full variable domain (rest looked up from reference TRBV2 and TRBJ2-1): EPEVTQTPSHQVTQMGQEVILRCVPISNHLYFYWYRQILGQKVEFLVSFYNNEISEKSEIFDDQFSVERPDGSNFTLKIRSTKLEDSAMYFCASGTSGAIHNEQFFGPGTRLTVL.

This clone has just one count. The V gene is TRBV9, the J gene TRBJ2-3; D ambiguous. CDR3 length: 17 residues. The V gene lost 4 bases and the J gene lost 2 bases, with 20 bases spanning the gap. Per germline, CDR1 SGDLS and CDR2 YYNGEE. As DNA, the CDR3 is TGTGCCAGCAGCCCATCTGGGAATTCGGTCCTCACAGATACGCAGTATTTT. Protein product: CASSPSGNSVLTDTQYF.

This chain joins TRBV10-3 and TRBJ1-2; D gene ambiguous. CDR3 length: 12 residues. Germline-derived CDR1 and CDR2 are ENHRY and SYGVKD. Trimming stripped 3 bases from V and 3 bases from J, with 5 bases between. The CDR3 region is CAISDPDYGYTF. CDR3 DNA sequence: TGTGCCATCAGTGATCCGGACTATGGCTACACCTTC.

This clone was recorded only once. The chain carries TRBV4-1 and TRBJ2-5; 7 bases agree with TRBD2. This CDR3 has 16 residues. After removal of 4 bases from V and 0 bases from J, the junction contained 8 bases not matched to a gene. Per the germline V gene, CDR1 is MGHRA and CDR2 is YSYEKL. The CDR3 bases are TGCGCCAGCAGCCGGTTTGCGGGGGTGTACCAAGAGACCCAGTACTTC. Translated: CASSRFAGVYQETQYF.

The rearrangement links TRBV6-6 to TRBJ2-7; D is possibly TRBD2 (6 bases). Trimming removed 0 bases from V and 3 bases from J, with 12 bases in between. This CDR3 spans 15 amino acids. Germline CDR1 reads MNHNY; CDR2 reads SVGAGI (reference sequence). The CDR3 is CASSYSGGRGYEQYF. Written as DNA, the CDR3 is TGTGCCAGCAGTTACTCAGGAGGGCGGGGCTACGAGCAGTACTTC.

The DNA of the CDR3 is TGTGCCAGCAGCCGCTGGGGACTGGGAGATTACGAGCAGTACTTC. As protein: CASSRWGLGDYEQYF. The genes are TRBV5-6 and TRBJ2-7; possibly TRBD2 for D (6 bases). Trimming left V 4 bases short and J 4 bases short, with 18 bases between. This CDR3 region has 15 residues. Looked up from germline, CDR1 is SGHDT and CDR2 is YYEEEE.

The chain couples TRBV7-9 to TRBJ2-7, with D tentatively TRBD2 (5 bases). This CDR3 has 11 residues. Deletions cut 10 bases from V and 3 bases from J, with 10 bases between. Germline V gives CDR1 SEHNR, CDR2 FQNEAQ (reference sequence). CDR3 loop: CATAGDYEQYF. The CDR3 DNA is TGTGCCACCGCGGGCGACTACGAGCAGTACTTC.

The chain is built from TRBV30 and TRBJ2-3, with D hard to call. Trimming took 0 bases from V and 0 from J, leaving 10 bases between them. Germline V lookup: CDR1 GTSNPN, CDR2 SVGIG (reference sequence). The CDR3 spans 15 residues. CDR3 coding DNA: TGTGCCTGGAGTGTAGATAGAAAAAGCACAGATACGCAGTATTTT. Encoded protein: CAWSVDRKSTDTQYF.

The V gene is TRBV11-2, the J gene TRBJ2-5, with D maybe TRBD2 (6 bases). Germline V gene lookup returns CDR1 SGHAT and CDR2 FQNNGV. The CDR3 runs to 14 residues. V lost 1 base and J lost 5, with 11 bases in between. The CDR3 DNA reads as TGTGCCAGCAGCTTAGGGGGGGAGCGGGAGACCCAGTACTTC. Translating it yields CASSLGGERETQYF.